Listed here are 24 T cell receptor beta chains from one sample, sequenced in a study of blood T cell repertoires in COVID-19. Assay: immunoSEQ multiplex PCR; the TCRdb copy retains only in-frame clones and omits some. The data hold a few hundred thousand clones, with around 84% observed a single time. Sample: peripheral blood. Receptor source: a man aged 60 to 75 with acute or convalescent COVID-19.

The J gene is TRBJ1-2, the V gene TRBV6-5, with 8 bases identical to TRBD1. The CDR3 consists of 15 residues. Germline values: CDR1 MNHEY, CDR2 SVGAGI. With 6 bases clipped from V and 8 bases from J, the junction kept 14 bases outside the gene matches. CDR3 in amino acids: CASSKPSDRVGGYTF. The CDR3 DNA is TGTGCCAGCAGCAAACCTTCGGACAGGGTAGGCGGCTACACCTTC.

The chain joins TRBV12-5 to TRBJ1-5; tentative D call: TRBD1 (6 bases). Germline V gene lookup returns CDR1 LGHNT and CDR2 FRNRAP. V lost 1 base, J lost 2 bases, and 9 bases lay in between. This CDR3 spans 15 amino acids. The CDR3 DNA is TGTGCTAGTGGTTTGGACAGGGTGCGCAATCAGCCCCAGCATTTT. It specifies CASGLDRVRNQPQHF.

The rearrangement links TRBV7-9 to TRBJ1-1, with TRBD1 as a possible D gene (6 bases). CDR1 and CDR2 from the germline V gene are SEHNR and FQNEAQ (reference sequence). The CDR3 is made up of 12 amino acids. Trimming pared 6 bases from V and 7 bases from J, leaving 12 bases between. CDR3 residues: CASSNQGIEAFF. The CDR3 bases are TGTGCCAGCAGTAATCAGGGGATTGAAGCTTTCTTT.

This chain joins TRBV28 and TRBJ1-6; 7 bases are a match to TRBD1. The CDR3 totals 15 residues. Germline CDR1 and CDR2: MDHEN and SYDVKM. The V segment lost 7 bases and the J segment 5 bases; nucleotides outside the gene matches: 8. Here the CDR3 DNA reads TGTGCCAGCAATCTGGACAGGCCCAATAATTCACCCCTCCACTTT. Its protein is CASNLDRPNNSPLHF.

The chain recombines TRBV6-1 with TRBJ2-7; 11 bases are shared with TRBD2. The trim removed 4 bases at V and 5 bases at J, leaving 10 bases unmatched. This CDR3 is built from 16 residues. Germline V gene lookup returns CDR1 MNHNS and CDR2 SASEGT. The chain's CDR3 is CASSGRLAGGYHEQYF. DNA for the CDR3: TGTGCCAGCAGTGGCCGTCTAGCGGGGGGCTATCACGAGCAGTACTTC.

The chain links TRBV2 to TRBJ2-7, with TRBD1 identical over 11 bases. The CDR3 covers 15 residues. Per germline, CDR1 SNHLY and CDR2 FYNNEI. V dropped 10 bases and J dropped 1; count of bases not matched to a gene: 9. CDR3 amino acids: CANGQGALSSYEQYF. The CDR3 DNA sequence: TGTGCCAACGGACAGGGGGCCCTTTCTTCCTACGAGCAGTACTTC.

The chain employs TRBV9 and TRBJ1-2; D not resolved. Germline V lookup: CDR1 SGDLS, CDR2 YYNGEE. Trimming removed 4 bases from V and 6 bases from J, with 19 bases in between. The CDR3 consists of 15 residues. This CDR3 reads CASSYDGSRPHGYTF. The DNA of the CDR3 is TGTGCCAGCAGCTACGACGGGAGTCGACCCCATGGCTACACCTTC.

This clone showed up just once. This chain uses TRBV6-5 with TRBJ1-1; weak D call: TRBD1 (6 bases). Trimming stripped 2 bases from V and 3 bases from J, with 16 bases between. The germline V gene has CDR1 MNHEY and CDR2 SVGAGI. This CDR3 has 16 amino acids. CDR3 residues: CASSYNPDRMDTEAFF. Here the CDR3 DNA reads TGTGCCAGCAGTTACAACCCCGACAGGATGGACACTGAAGCTTTCTTT.

Here the CDR3 DNA reads TGTGCCAGTACGCGGGCCCGGAACACCGGGGAGCTGTTTTTT. It yields the protein CASTRARNTGELFF. J is TRBJ2-2 and V is TRBV7-2, with D possibly being TRBD2 (5 bases). This CDR3 is built from 14 residues. The V and J ends lost 9 bases and 1 base respectively, with 12 bases between them. Germline values: CDR1 SGHTA, CDR2 FQGNSA.

Note on this clone: The same CDR3 can be traced to other DNA sequences in this sample. The J gene is TRBJ2-1, the V gene TRBV5-1, with TRBD1 as a possible D gene (5 bases). Germline CDR1 and CDR2: SGHRS and YFSETQ. This CDR3 region has 15 residues. Deletions cut 0 bases from V and 7 bases from J, with 14 bases between. CDR3 nucleotides: TGCGCCAGCAGCTTGGGGCAGGGATTAGGGAATGAGCAGTTCTTC. Protein: CASSLGQGLGNEQFF.

This sequence joins TRBV3-1 (or the pseudogene TRBV3-2) and TRBJ2-7; TRBD2 matches at 8 bases. The CDR3 runs 14 residues. V lost 0 bases and J lost 2; bases outside the gene matches: 0. Germline V lookup: CDR1 LGHDT, CDR2 YNNKEL (reference sequence). The CDR3: CASSQEGLAYEQYF. The CDR3 DNA reads TGTGCCAGCAGCCAAGAGGGACTAGCCTACGAGCAGTACTTC.

The chain carries TRBV6-5 and TRBJ2-3, with D possibly TRBD1 on 6 matching bases. Trimming left V 5 bases short and J 2 bases short, with 14 bases between. The CDR3 extends over 15 amino acids. Per germline, CDR1 MNHEY and CDR2 SVGAGI. This chain's CDR3 is CASSPGTFATDTQYF. The CDR3 DNA is TGTGCCAGCAGTCCAGGGACATTTGCCACAGATACGCAGTATTTT.

The gene calls are TRBV7-9 and TRBJ1-1; TRBD1 agrees at 7 bases. The CDR3 spans 14 residues. Germline assignment: CDR1 SEHNR and CDR2 FQNEAQ (reference sequence). V was pared by 5 bases and J by 1 base, with 4 bases of the junction left unmatched. The CDR3 region has the DNA TGTGCCAGCAGCCGGAGGGGGCAGAACACTGAAGCTTTCTTT. Amino acid sequence: CASSRRGQNTEAFF.

J is TRBJ2-5 and V is TRBV5-1; TRBD2 agrees at 10 bases. V dropped 5 bases and J dropped 4; count of bases not matched to a gene: 14. Germline V lookup: CDR1 SGHRS, CDR2 YFSETQ. CDR3 length: 17 amino acids. The CDR3 reads CASRKGTSDSLGETQYF. CDR3 nucleotides: TGCGCCAGCAGAAAAGGGACTAGCGATTCCTTGGGAGAGACCCAGTACTTC.

V is TRBV9 and J is TRBJ2-1; 11 positions agree with TRBD2. In germline, CDR1 is SGDLS, CDR2 YYNGEE. After removal of 3 bases from V and 10 bases from J, the junction contained 15 bases not matched to a gene. This CDR3 is 17 amino acids long. CDR3 nucleotide sequence: TGTGCCAGCAGCGCCCGCCTCATTAGCGGGAGGGCCGGGGAGCAGTTCTTC. Protein sequence: CASSARLISGRAGEQFF.

This clone occurred once. This sequence joins TRBV19 and TRBJ2-1, with D perhaps TRBD2 (6 bases). Germline CDR1 LNHDA, CDR2 SQIVND (reference sequence). The CDR3 spans 15 residues. V was shortened by 9 bases and J by 8 bases, with 23 bases between the two germline ends. The CDR3 DNA reads TGTGCCAGCCGCTTCGAAGGGCCGGGGGAGGATGAGCAGTTCTTC. The encoded protein is CASRFEGPGEDEQFF.

The V gene is TRBV4-1, the J gene TRBJ2-1; D possibly corresponds to TRBD2 (6 bases). The V end lost 3 bases, the J end lost 2 bases, and 23 bases lay between the germline ends. The CDR3 is 19 residues long. CDR1 and CDR2 (germline): MGHRA, YSYEKL. The CDR3 bases are TGCGCCAGCAGCCACCGGTTTAACCGAATCGAGCGGGCCTACAATGAGCAGTTCTTC. Amino acids: CASSHRFNRIERAYNEQFF.

This chain links TRBV5-1 with TRBJ1-6; D unclear. CDR1 is SGHRS and CDR2 is YFSETQ in the germline V gene. CDR3 length equals 15 residues. The V gene lost 6 bases and the J gene lost 4 bases, with 14 bases spanning the gap. The CDR3 coding sequence is TGCGCCAGCACTAGGCTAAGCTCTTATAATTCACCCCTCCACTTT. Translated: CASTRLSSYNSPLHF.

In this sample, this clone turned up once. V usage is TRBV3-1 (or the pseudogene TRBV3-2) and J usage is TRBJ1-3, with TRBD1 as a possible D gene (5 bases). Deletions cut 4 bases from V and 2 bases from J, with 24 bases between. This CDR3 has 19 amino acids. CDR1 and CDR2 (germline): LGHDT, YNNKEL (reference sequence). CDR3 protein: CASSLWGGGGFATGNTIYF. The CDR3 coding sequence is TGTGCCAGCAGCCTCTGGGGCGGGGGAGGATTCGCGACTGGAAACACCATATATTTT.

The V call is TRBV13, the J call TRBJ2-1; 7 bases agree with TRBD2. Trimming cost V 0 bases and J 4 bases; bases outside gene matches: 9. Germline lookup yields CDR1 PRHDT and CDR2 FYEKMQ (reference sequence). The CDR3 has 17 amino acids. CDR3 DNA: TGTGCCAGCAGCTTAGGGACTAGCACCCATGGGTACAATGAGCAGTTCTTC. Protein sequence: CASSLGTSTHGYNEQFF.

This chain joins TRBV10-3 and TRBJ2-5; 7 bases match TRBD1. The germline V gene encodes CDR1 ENHRY and CDR2 SYGVKD. V was pared by 7 bases and J by 2 bases, with 7 bases of the junction left unmatched. This CDR3 region has 14 residues. CDR3 nucleotide sequence: TGTGCCATCAAGCCAGGGGGTGGGCAAGAGACCCAGTACTTC. This translates into CAIKPGGGQETQYF.

The rearrangement links TRBV7-2 to TRBJ2-2; D is perhaps TRBD2 (7 bases). Trimming left V 0 bases short and J 0 bases short, with 14 bases between. Germline CDR1 SGHTA, CDR2 FQGNSA. This CDR3 region has 18 residues. The CDR3: CASSLAPRGGANTGELFF. The CDR3 DNA sequence: TGTGCCAGCAGCTTAGCGCCTAGGGGGGGCGCGAACACCGGGGAGCTGTTTTTT.

The rearrangement joins TRBV10-3 to TRBJ2-4; D perhaps matches TRBD2 (5 bases). The CDR3 has 13 amino acids. V was clipped by 6 bases and J by 4 bases, with 10 bases between them. Germline V gives CDR1 ENHRY, CDR2 SYGVKD. The CDR3 coding sequence is TGTGCCATCAGCCGCCCGGGGAAAAACATTCAGTACTTC. Its translation: CAISRPGKNIQYF.

The rearrangement joins TRBV6-5 to TRBJ2-1; 11 positions match TRBD2. CDR3 length: 15 residues. CDR1 is MNHEY, CDR2 SVGAGI, per germline. The V and J ends lost 2 bases and 7 bases, in that order; junction bases with no gene match: 4. CDR3 coding DNA: TGTGCCAGCAGTTACGCTAGCGGGGGGATGAATGAGCAGTTCTTC. Amino acid sequence: CASSYASGGMNEQFF.